These 11 T cell receptor beta chains were sequenced from one sample in a study of CD8+CD57+ T cells in acquired aplastic anemia. The template used for profiling TCR beta VDJ and CDR3 was genomic DNA. One entry per CDR3 protein, called by TCRdb with MiXCR from the reads. The sample lists 150,000 to 200,000 distinct CDR3 sequences, 35% to 55% occurring once. What was sequenced was sorted CD4+, CD8+, or CD8+CD57+ T cells (not recorded which) from PBMCs. The receptors stem from a human donor in good health.

The DNA of the CDR3 is TGCAGTGCCACGGGACTAGCGGGAGGGCCGGGCAATGAGCAGTTCTTC. Translated, it gives CSATGLAGGPGNEQFF. The genes are TRBV20-1 and TRBJ2-1; 16 bases are a match to TRBD2. The CDR3 spans 16 residues. With 6 bases clipped from V and 6 bases from J, the junction kept 8 bases outside the gene matches. The V gene's germline CDR1 is DFQATT and CDR2 SNEGSKA (reference sequence).

The chain carries TRBV2 and TRBJ1-3; D is perhaps TRBD1 (5 bases). This CDR3 contains 14 residues. The germline V gene encodes CDR1 SNHLY and CDR2 FYNNEI. V was shortened by 2 bases and J by 0 bases, with 5 bases between the two germline ends. The CDR3, as DNA: TGTGCCAGCAGTGAACAGGGCTCTGGAAACACCATATATTTT. Protein product: CASSEQGSGNTIYF.

This chain connects TRBV13 to TRBJ1-1; weak D call: TRBD1 (5 bases). The germline V gene encodes CDR1 PRHDT and CDR2 FYEKMQ (reference sequence). Trimming removed 5 bases from V and 0 bases from J, with 10 bases in between. This CDR3 is 14 amino acids long. In nucleotides, the CDR3 is TGTGCCAGCAGCGCCGCAGGGCTGAACACTGAAGCTTTCTTT. It translates to CASSAAGLNTEAFF.

This chain joins TRBV20-1 and TRBJ1-6; 9 positions agree with TRBD1. The length of the CDR3 is 16 residues. CDR1 is DFQATT and CDR2 is SNEGSKA in the germline V gene (reference sequence). V shed 1 base and J 10 bases; nucleotides not matched to a gene: 11. CDR3 DNA: TGCAGTGCTAGAGTGGGACAGGGTAGTGGAGAATCACCCCTCCACTTT. The encoded protein is CSARVGQGSGESPLHF.

This chain joins TRBV7-2 and TRBJ2-5; a weak D match, TRBD2 (5 bases). V lost 5 bases, J lost 3 bases, and 19 bases lay in between. The CDR3 totals 16 residues. Germline values: CDR1 SGHTA, CDR2 FQGNSA. This chain's CDR3 is CASSQEALAGKETQYF. DNA of the CDR3: TGTGCCAGCAGCCAAGAAGCTCTCGCCGGGAAAGAGACCCAGTACTTC.

This clonotype has at least ten counts. CDR3 nucleotide sequence: TGTGCCAGCAGCCAAGAAAACTCTGGGGCCAACGTCCTGACTTTC. It translates to CASSQENSGANVLTF. This chain uses TRBV3-1 with TRBJ2-6; no reliable D call. Germline V gene lookup returns CDR1 LGHDT and CDR2 YNNKEL (reference sequence). Trimming removed 0 bases from V and 0 bases from J, with 3 bases in between. The CDR3 runs to 15 residues.

This clonotype appeared many times. The chain links TRBV6-5 to TRBJ1-2; the match to TRBD1 covers 9 bases. The CDR3 consists of 17 residues. Looked up from germline, CDR1 is MNHEY and CDR2 is SVGAGI. The junction had 11 bases not matched to a gene; V was cut back by 2 bases and J by 4 bases. CDR3 bases: TGTGCCAGCAGTTACGTCTTGGGGGGACAGGGCTTCTATGGCTACACCTTC. It specifies CASSYVLGGQGFYGYTF.

The chain joins TRBV12-3 or TRBV12-4 to TRBJ1-6, with D hard to call. The CDR3 contains 13 residues. Trimming removed 4 bases from V and 8 bases from J, with 9 bases in between. This CDR3 reads CASSSWTDSPLHF. For the CDR3, the DNA is TGTGCCAGCAGTTCCTGGACCGATTCACCCCTCCACTTT.

Here the CDR3 reads CASSRGTGTYYEQYF. For the CDR3, the DNA is TGTGCCAGTAGTCGAGGGACGGGGACTTACTACGAGCAGTACTTC. The chain combines TRBV19 with TRBJ2-7, with D possibly being TRBD2 (6 bases). The CDR3 covers 15 residues. Germline assignment: CDR1 LNHDA and CDR2 SQIVND (reference sequence). Trimming took 5 bases from V and 3 from J, leaving 17 bases between them.

This clonotype has at least ten counts. This chain joins TRBV7-6 and TRBJ2-7; 8 nucleotides agree with TRBD2. This CDR3 comprises 13 residues. From germline, CDR1 is SGHVS and CDR2 FNYEAQ. The ends lost 5 bases at V and 6 bases at J; junction bases unmatched: 6. CDR3 protein: CASSQIRGGEQYF. CDR3 nucleotide sequence: TGTGCCAGCAGCCAAATCCGGGGGGGCGAGCAGTACTTC. Complete variable domain (other parts from reference TRBV7-6 and TRBJ2-7): GAGVSQSPRYKVTKRGQDVALRCDPISGHVSLYWYRQALGQGPEFLTYFNYEAQQDKSGLPNDRFSAERPEGSISTLTIQRTEQRDSAMYRCASSQIRGGEQYFGPGTRLTVT.

This chain uses TRBV11-2 with TRBJ2-1; D might be TRBD2 (6 bases). V was cut by 1 base and J by 0 bases, with 7 bases left in between. CDR3 length: 15 amino acids. In germline, CDR1 is SGHAT, CDR2 FQNNGV. The CDR3 region is CASSLVAVSYNEQFF. CDR3 DNA sequence: TGTGCCAGCAGCTTAGTAGCGGTCTCCTACAATGAGCAGTTCTTC.